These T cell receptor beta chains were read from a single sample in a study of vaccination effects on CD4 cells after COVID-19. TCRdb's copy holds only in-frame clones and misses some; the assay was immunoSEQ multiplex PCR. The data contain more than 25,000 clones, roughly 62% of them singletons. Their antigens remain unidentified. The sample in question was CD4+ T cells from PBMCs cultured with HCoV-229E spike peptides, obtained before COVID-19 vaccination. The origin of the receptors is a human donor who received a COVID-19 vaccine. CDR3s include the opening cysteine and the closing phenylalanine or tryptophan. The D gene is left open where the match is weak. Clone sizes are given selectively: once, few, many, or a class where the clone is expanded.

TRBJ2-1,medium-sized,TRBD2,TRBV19,CASTGTSGSTSSYNEQFF,TGTGCCAGTACCGGGACTAGCGGAAGTACGAGCTCCTACAATGAGCAGTTCTTC
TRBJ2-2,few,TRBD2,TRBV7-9,CASPTAGGANTGELFF,TGTGCCAGCCCGACAGCGGGGGGTGCTAACACCGGGGAGCTGTTTTTT
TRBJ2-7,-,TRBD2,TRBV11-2,CASSLATSGRGYEQYF,TGTGCCAGCAGCTTAGCTACTAGCGGGAGGGGTTACGAGCAGTACTTC
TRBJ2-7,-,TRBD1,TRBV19,CASRPDRGLSYEQYF,TGTGCCAGTAGACCTGACAGGGGGCTTTCCTACGAGCAGTACTTC
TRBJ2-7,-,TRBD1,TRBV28,CASSLGTGGGRSSYEQYF,TGTGCCAGCAGTTTGGGGACAGGGGGCGGGAGAAGCTCCTACGAGCAGTACTTC
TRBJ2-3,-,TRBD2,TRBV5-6,CASSTVLSGGRGDTQYF,TGTGCCAGCAGCACCGTTCTTAGCGGGGGGCGAGGGGATACGCAGTATTTT
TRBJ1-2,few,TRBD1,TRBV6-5,CASSSPTGLYGYTF,TGTGCCAGCAGTTCCCCGACAGGGCTCTATGGCTACACCTTC
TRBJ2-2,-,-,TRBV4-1,CASSQEGRGLFF,TGCGCCAGCAGCCAAGAAGGCAGGGGGCTGTTTTTT
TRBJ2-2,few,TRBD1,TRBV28,CASSSPGTGQAGELFF,TGTGCCAGCAGTTCCCCCGGGACAGGGCAGGCCGGGGAGCTGTTTTTT
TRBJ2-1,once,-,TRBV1,CTSSHLRGDSYNEQFF,TGCACCAGCAGCCACTTACGAGGAGACTCCTACAATGAGCAGTTCTTC
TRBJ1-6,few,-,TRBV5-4,CASSLGGGVTYNSPLHF,TGTGCCAGCAGCTTGGGAGGGGGAGTTACCTATAATTCACCCCTCCACTTT
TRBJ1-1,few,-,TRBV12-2,CASRLARWDRGPEAFF,TGTGCAAGTCGCTTAGCAAGATGGGACAGGGGGCCTGAAGCTTTCTTT
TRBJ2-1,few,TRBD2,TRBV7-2,CASSQTSGGAFSNEQFF,TGTGCCAGCAGCCAGACTAGCGGGGGGGCCTTTTCGAATGAGCAGTTCTTC
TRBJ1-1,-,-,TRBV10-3,CAIRSAIREAFF,TGTGCCATCAGATCCGCGATTCGTGAAGCTTTCTTT
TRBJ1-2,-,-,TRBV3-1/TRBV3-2,CASSQDRGGALDGYTF,TGTGCCAGCAGCCAAGATCGCGGGGGCGCTTTGGATGGCTACACCTTC
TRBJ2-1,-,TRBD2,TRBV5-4,CASSYKAGGNYDEQFF,TGTGCCAGCAGCTATAAGGCGGGGGGGAACTACGATGAGCAGTTCTTC
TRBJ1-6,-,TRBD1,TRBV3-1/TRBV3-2,CASSQGQGPNSPLHF,TGTGCCAGCAGCCAGGGACAGGGCCCTAATTCACCCCTCCACTTT
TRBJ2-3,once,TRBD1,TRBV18,CASFRDRSTDTQYF,TGTGCCAGCTTCCGGGACAGGTCCACAGATACGCAGTATTTT
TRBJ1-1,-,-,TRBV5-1,CASSGQGNTEAFF,TGCGCCAGCAGCGGGCAGGGGAACACTGAAGCTTTCTTT
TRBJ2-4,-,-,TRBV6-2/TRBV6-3,CASSPDPGRSLAKNIQYF,TGTGCCAGCAGTCCCGACCCGGGACGCAGCCTAGCCAAAAACATTCAGTACTTC
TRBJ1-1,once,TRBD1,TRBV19,CASSIARRGQGNTEAFF,TGTGCCAGTAGTATAGCCCGTAGGGGGCAGGGGAACACTGAAGCTTTCTTT
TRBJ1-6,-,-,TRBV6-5,CASSFDPPSSPLHF,TGTGCCAGCAGTTTCGACCCCCCGAGTTCACCCCTCCACTTT
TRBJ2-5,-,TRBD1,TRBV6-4,CASSSLQGETQYF,TGTGCCAGCAGTTCCTTACAGGGGGAGACCCAGTACTTC
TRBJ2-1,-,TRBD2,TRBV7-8,CASSGASGGAYNEQFF,TGTGCCAGCAGCGGGGCTAGCGGGGGGGCGTACAATGAGCAGTTCTTC
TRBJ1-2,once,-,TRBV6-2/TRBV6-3,CASSGRSAYGYTF,TGTGCCAGCAGCGGGAGGAGTGCCTATGGCTACACCTTC
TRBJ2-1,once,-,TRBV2,CASKVQGPGTLYNEQFF,TGTGCCAGCAAGGTACAGGGCCCGGGGACCCTCTACAATGAGCAGTTCTTC
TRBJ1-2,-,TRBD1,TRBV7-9,CASSPNTGTGGGYTF,TGTGCCAGCAGCCCAAACACCGGGACAGGGGGCGGCTACACCTTC
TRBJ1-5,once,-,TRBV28,CASSSHAQSAQHF,TGTGCCAGCAGTTCGCATGCCCAATCGGCCCAGCATTTT
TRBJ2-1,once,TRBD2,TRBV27,CASSRGGTSGLQTSYNEQFF,TGTGCCAGCAGCCGAGGAGGGACTAGCGGTCTCCAAACCTCCTACAATGAGCAGTTCTTC
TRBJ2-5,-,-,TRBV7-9,CASSSRGGETQYF,TGTGCCAGCAGCTCCAGGGGCGGGGAGACCCAGTACTTC
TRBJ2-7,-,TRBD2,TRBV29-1,CSVVGVDSGRGSYEQYF,TGCAGCGTTGTAGGGGTCGACAGCGGGAGAGGATCCTACGAGCAGTACTTC
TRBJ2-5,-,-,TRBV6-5,CASTYTGIQETQYF,TGTGCCAGCACCTATACCGGGATCCAAGAGACCCAGTACTTC
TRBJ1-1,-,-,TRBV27,CASSLRLGTEAFF,TGTGCCAGCAGTTTAAGACTGGGCACTGAAGCTTTCTTT
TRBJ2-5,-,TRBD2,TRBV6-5,CASSLAGGLKTQYF,TGTGCCAGCAGTCTAGCGGGAGGGCTGAAGACCCAGTACTTC
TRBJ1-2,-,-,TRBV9,CASTLGGRGTNYGYTF,TGTGCCAGCACCTTAGGTGGACGGGGAACTAACTATGGCTACACCTTC
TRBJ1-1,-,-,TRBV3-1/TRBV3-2,CASSHPQGEAFF,TGTGCCAGCAGCCACCCCCAGGGTGAAGCTTTCTTT
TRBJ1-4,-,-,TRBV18,CASSPRPGSEKLFF,TGTGCCAGCTCACCACGGCCAGGGAGTGAAAAACTGTTTTTT
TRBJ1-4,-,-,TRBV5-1,CASSLTASTNEKLFF,TGCGCCAGCAGCTTAACAGCTTCAACTAATGAAAAACTGTTTTTT
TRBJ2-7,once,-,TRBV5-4,CASSSRSEAAYEQYF,TGTGCCAGCAGCTCCCGGTCTGAGGCTGCTTACGAGCAGTACTTC
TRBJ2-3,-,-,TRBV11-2,CASSLDRVALITDTQYF,TGTGCCAGCAGCTTAGATCGGGTCGCTTTAATCACAGATACGCAGTATTTT
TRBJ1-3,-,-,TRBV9,CASSPLGTGPAGNTIYF,TGTGCCAGCAGCCCGCTAGGAACAGGTCCGGCTGGAAACACCATATATTTT
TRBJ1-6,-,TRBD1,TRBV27,CASSLWGTGKNSPLHF,TGTGCCAGCAGTTTATGGGGGACAGGGAAAAATTCACCCCTCCACTTT
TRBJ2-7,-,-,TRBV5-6,CASSFAGAGAYEQYF,TGTGCCAGCAGTTTCGCCGGCGCAGGGGCCTACGAGCAGTACTTC
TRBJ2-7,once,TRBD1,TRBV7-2,CASSRWTGIYEQYF,TGTGCCAGCAGCAGATGGACAGGGATATACGAGCAGTACTTC
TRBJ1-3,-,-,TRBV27,CASSIFSGGSGNTIYF,TGTGCCAGCAGTATCTTCAGTGGGGGCTCTGGAAACACCATATATTTT
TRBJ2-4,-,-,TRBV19,CASSGVGGAHGAKNIQYF,TGTGCCAGTAGTGGTGTGGGGGGGGCCCACGGAGCCAAAAACATTCAGTACTTC
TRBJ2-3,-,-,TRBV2,CASRLEGTVDTQYF,TGTGCCAGCAGGTTGGAGGGAACCGTAGATACGCAGTATTTT
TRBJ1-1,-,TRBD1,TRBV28,CASRVRGRMNTEAFF,TGTGCCAGCCGGGTCAGGGGGCGGATGAACACTGAAGCTTTCTTT
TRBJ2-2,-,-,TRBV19,CASTDRTGELFF,TGTGCCAGTACGGATCGCACCGGGGAGCTGTTTTTT
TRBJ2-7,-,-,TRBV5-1,CASSLVSGSSYEQYF,TGCGCCAGCAGCTTGGTGTCAGGGAGCTCCTACGAGCAGTACTTC